This T cell receptor beta chain emerged from a study of identical twins. In this sample, this clonotype turned up a few times. This CDR3 contains 15 residues. The V and J ends lost 2 bases and 1 base respectively, with 10 bases between them. In germline, CDR1 is SGHTA, CDR2 FQGTGA. TCRdb redid the calling of the 5' RACE reads with MiXCR, one entry per CDR3 protein. In the table there are about 220,000 distinct CDR3 sequences, about 6.7% of which are singletons. The sample also formed part of further work on T cells expressing NK-cell markers.

The sequenced sample consisted of CD8+ T cells sorted from blood. V gene TRBV7-3 combines with J gene TRBJ2-3, with D perhaps TRBD1 or TRBD2 (5 bases each). The receptor comes from a woman younger than 35 in good health. The CDR3 protein is CASSLVGTGTDTQYF. CDR3 nucleotides: TGTGCCAGCAGCTTAGTTGGGACGGGCACAGATACGCAGTATTTT.